The clone carrying this T cell receptor (beta chain) has only one observation. The data derive from a study of blood T cell repertoires in COVID-19. The CDR3 runs to 17 residues. Germline CDR1 is SGHRS and CDR2 is YFSETQ. V lost 0 bases and J lost 7, with 17 bases in between. Clones were sequenced by immunoSEQ multiplex PCR, and TCRdb holds only the in-frame ones, with some missing. This table holds 150,000 to 200,000 clones, roughly 90% found once. The material sequenced was peripheral blood. This chain uses TRBV5-1 with TRBJ1-6, with a possible D match to TRBD1 (5 bases). The receptor was isolated from a woman aged 55-69 years with COVID-19, enrolled during active disease. The CDR3 reads CASSLGASRGRNSPLHF. The CDR3 region has the DNA TGCGCCAGCAGCTTGGGGGCCTCGCGGGGGAGGAATTCACCCCTCCACTTT.